These 26 T cell receptor beta chains came from one sample sequenced in a study of T cell responses to AZD1222 COVID-19 vaccine. Produced via immunoSEQ multiplex PCR; TCRdb's table is partial and in-frame only. The sample includes about 150,000 clones, about 93% seen only once; the top ten take 3.5% to 4.5%. The specimen was peripheral blood, collected 28 days after the second AZD1222 dose. The receptors come from an adult who received the AZD1222 COVID-19 vaccine.

This chain uses TRBV7-3 with TRBJ2-1; 9 nucleotides align to TRBD2. Per germline, CDR1 SGHTA and CDR2 FQGTGA. This CDR3 has 15 amino acids. Losses at the gene ends were 4 bases for V and 4 bases for J; bases not matched to a gene: 5. The DNA of the CDR3 is TGTGCCAGCAGCTCAGGGACTAGCAGTTACAATGAGCAGTTCTTC. Its translation: CASSSGTSSYNEQFF.

This clone was seen only once. This rearrangement joins TRBV6-2 or TRBV6-3 to TRBJ1-4; D is ambiguous. CDR1 is MNHEY, CDR2 SVGEGT, per germline. The V end lost 5 bases, the J end lost 7 bases, and 14 bases lay between the germline ends. The CDR3 sequence is 14 residues long. DNA of the CDR3: TGTGCCAGCAGTCCGAGGGATGCCTTTGAAAAACTGTTTTTT. Amino acid sequence: CASSPRDAFEKLFF.

The CDR3 bases are TGTGCCAGCAGCATGACAGGAGGTTTCGGGACTGAAGCTTTCTTT. Its translation is CASSMTGGFGTEAFF. This chain joins TRBV7-6 and TRBJ1-1, with a possible D match to TRBD1 (6 bases). The V gene lost 5 bases and the J gene lost 5 bases, with 18 bases spanning the gap. CDR1 is SGHVS and CDR2 is FNYEAQ in the germline V gene. CDR3 length: 15 residues.

V usage is TRBV7-5 and J usage is TRBJ1-6. TRBV7-5 is a pseudogene locus. The CDR3 is 15 residues long. CDR3 DNA: TGTGTCAGAAGCCCTTATGGGTATGAGAATTCACCCCTCCACTTT. Residues: CVRSPYGYENSPLHF.

This sequence joins TRBV5-1 and TRBJ1-1; D might be TRBD1 (5 bases). Trimming stripped 5 bases from V and 2 bases from J, with 16 bases between. Per the germline V gene, CDR1 is SGHRS and CDR2 is YFSETQ. This CDR3 contains 15 residues. The CDR3 DNA follows: TGCGCCAGCAGGCCCTCCGGAGGGGCCAACACTGAAGCTTTCTTT. Amino acids: CASRPSGGANTEAFF.

The rearrangement links TRBV7-6 to TRBJ2-1; D possibly corresponds to TRBD2 (5 bases). Germline CDR1 reads SGHVS; CDR2 reads FNYEAQ. This CDR3 is 15 amino acids long. Trimming removed 1 base at V and 8 bases at J, with 15 bases between. The CDR3 DNA reads as TGTGCCAGCAGCTTAGAGGCGGAGGATCTGGATGAGCAGTTCTTC. Translating gives CASSLEAEDLDEQFF.

This clone was counted a single time. This chain uses TRBV2 with TRBJ2-3; no clear D gene. The CDR3 has 13 amino acids. Trimming cost V 3 bases and J 6 bases, with 10 bases left between them. Germline CDR1 and CDR2: SNHLY and FYNNEI. In DNA form, the CDR3 reads TGTGCCAGCAGTGATTATTTGGGGGATACGCAGTATTTT. It codes for CASSDYLGDTQYF.

The rearrangement joins TRBV7-6 to TRBJ2-1; the match to TRBD1 covers 7 bases. This CDR3 is built from 17 residues. Germline assignment: CDR1 SGHVS and CDR2 FNYEAQ. V was pared by 5 bases and J by 2 bases, with 12 bases of the junction left unmatched. CDR3 coding DNA: TGTGCCAGCAGCAAAGGAACAGGGGATGAAACCTACAATGAGCAGTTCTTC. This sequence encodes CASSKGTGDETYNEQFF.

In its sample, this clone was seen once. The DNA for the CDR3 is TGTGCCACCAGCAGAGGCCGGACTTTTCCCACAGATACGCAGTATTTT. Translating it yields CATSRGRTFPTDTQYF. This chain joins TRBV15 and TRBJ2-3, with a tentative D call TRBD2 (5 bases). V was shortened by 1 base and J by 2 bases, with 13 bases between the two germline ends. Germline values: CDR1 LNHNV, CDR2 YYDKDF (reference sequence). The CDR3 has 16 amino acids.

CDR3 in DNA: TGTGCCAGCAGCCCAGCGGGGGCCGACTCCTACGAGCAGTACTTC. Amino acid sequence: CASSPAGADSYEQYF. The chain combines TRBV6-2 or TRBV6-3 with TRBJ2-7, with 8 nucleotides matching TRBD2. The length of the CDR3 is 15 residues. From germline, CDR1 is MNHEY and CDR2 SVGEGT. V was clipped by 6 bases and J by 0 bases; unmatched bases: 7.

This rearrangement joins TRBV15 to TRBJ1-3; D is uncertain. The CDR3 contains 14 residues. V was shortened by 1 base and J by 2 bases, with 6 bases between the two germline ends. Germline V gene sequence: CDR1 LNHNV, CDR2 YYDKDF (reference sequence). CDR3 sequence: CATSRVVAGNTIYF. The CDR3, as DNA: TGTGCCACCAGCAGAGTGGTAGCTGGAAACACCATATATTTT.

V gene TRBV4-3 combines with J gene TRBJ1-6, with 7 nucleotides matching TRBD1. J lost 8 bases, V lost 2 bases, and 6 bases had no gene match. The CDR3 sequence is 15 residues long. The germline V gene has CDR1 LGHNA and CDR2 YSLEER. CDR3 loop: CASSQFQGGDSPLHF. CDR3 nucleotides: TGCGCCAGCAGCCAATTTCAGGGGGGGGATTCACCCCTCCACTTT.

This clone is a singleton in its sample. The rearrangement links TRBV3-1 (or the pseudogene TRBV3-2) to TRBJ2-7; D gene ambiguous. Trimming removed 1 base from V and 5 bases from J, with 15 bases in between. CDR3 length equals 15 residues. CDR1 LGHDT and CDR2 YNNKEL come from the germline V gene (reference sequence). CDR3 coding DNA: TGTGCCAGCAGCCAAGTTGGGGTTGGGTTCCACGAGCAGTACTTC. It yields the protein CASSQVGVGFHEQYF.

The chain is built from TRBV9 and TRBJ1-2, with D perhaps matching TRBD1 (6 bases). The CDR3 spans 15 residues. Trimming pared 2 bases from V and 0 bases from J, leaving 11 bases between. Germline V CDR1 and CDR2: SGDLS, YYNGEE. The CDR3 here is CASSVGQPANYGYTF. CDR3 sequence (DNA): TGTGCCAGCAGCGTCGGACAGCCAGCTAACTATGGCTACACCTTC.

The rearrangement joins TRBV5-1 to TRBJ2-3; TRBD2 might be the D (5 bases). Germline assignment: CDR1 SGHRS and CDR2 YFSETQ. The V end was cut by 2 bases, the J end by 2 bases, with 18 bases between. This CDR3 is 17 amino acids long. The CDR3 is CASSLLSDHRYTDTQYF. The DNA for the CDR3 is TGCGCCAGCAGCTTACTTAGCGACCACCGTTACACAGATACGCAGTATTTT.

This sequence joins TRBV3-1 (or the pseudogene TRBV3-2) and TRBJ2-5, with 7 bases lining up with TRBD2. Per germline, CDR1 LGHDT and CDR2 YNNKEL (reference sequence). This CDR3 spans 15 amino acids. The junction had 7 bases not matched to a gene; V was cut back by 4 bases and J by 2 bases. The CDR3 loop reads CASSRSGLEQETQYF. CDR3 DNA sequence: TGTGCCAGCAGCCGGTCCGGACTAGAGCAAGAGACCCAGTACTTC.

The table lists this clone with a count of one. The V call is TRBV5-4, the J call TRBJ2-1; TRBD1 or TRBD2 may be the D gene (5 bases each). Between the trimmed V and J ends, which lost 0 bases and 5 bases, there was a span of 9 bases. Germline loops: CDR1 SGHNT, CDR2 YYREEE (reference sequence). The CDR3 runs 14 residues. CDR3 DNA sequence: TGTGCCAGCAGCTTGGCGGGACCACACAATGAGCAGTTCTTC. Protein: CASSLAGPHNEQFF.

The chain carries TRBV19 and TRBJ1-2; 12 bases are shared with TRBD1. The trim removed 1 base at V and 7 bases at J, leaving 10 bases unmatched. The CDR3 covers 17 residues. CDR1 and CDR2 (germline): LNHDA, SQIVND (reference sequence). CDR3 loop: CASSIAEPGQGARGYTF. The CDR3 nucleotides read TGTGCCAGTAGTATAGCGGAACCGGGACAGGGGGCGCGTGGCTACACCTTC.

The sample holds one count of this clone. The chain recombines TRBV28 with TRBJ1-5; D unclear. The CDR3 extends over 12 amino acids. V dropped 8 bases and J dropped 3 bases, with 8 bases sitting between them. CDR1 MDHEN and CDR2 SYDVKM come from the germline V gene. The CDR3 DNA sequence: TGTGCCAGCCTTACGAACAATCAGCCCCAGCATTTT. Translating gives CASLTNNQPQHF.

The chain recombines TRBV12-3 or TRBV12-4 with TRBJ1-2, with 7 bases identical to TRBD1. CDR3 size: 12 residues. After removal of 4 bases from V and 5 bases from J, the junction contained 1 base not matched to a gene. CDR3 amino acids: CASSSTGYGYTF. Written as DNA, the CDR3 is TGTGCCAGCAGTTCGACAGGGTATGGCTACACCTTC.

This chain joins TRBV29-1 and TRBJ2-3; unclear D gene. The CDR3 runs 12 residues. The germline V gene has CDR1 SQVTM and CDR2 ANQGSEA. The CDR3 reads CAQEPDGDTQYF. CDR3 coding DNA: TGCGCCCAAGAGCCCGACGGGGATACGCAGTATTTT.

The CDR3 DNA reads as TGTGCCAGCAGCGACGGACTCCTAGGGGGCACAGATACGCAGTATTTT. Protein: CASSDGLLGGTDTQYF. The rearrangement joins TRBV9 to TRBJ2-3, with D perhaps assigned TRBD1 or TRBD2 (5 bases each). V lost 3 bases to trimming and J lost 1 base, with 15 bases between them. CDR1 is SGDLS, CDR2 YYNGEE, per germline. This CDR3 has 16 amino acids. Based on the CDR3 plus reference TRBV9 and TRBJ2-3, the full variable domain is DSGVTQTPKHLITATGQRVTLRCSPRSGDLSVYWYQQSLDQGLQFLIQYYNGEERAKGNILERFSAQQFPDLHSELNLSSLELGDSALYFCASSDGLLGGTDTQYFGPGTRLTVL.

The chain joins TRBV5-1 to TRBJ2-2; D remains ambiguous. This CDR3 comprises 16 residues. The V gene lost 4 bases and the J gene lost 2 bases, with 15 bases spanning the gap. CDR1 is SGHRS and CDR2 is YFSETQ in the germline V gene. The CDR3 DNA is TGCGCCAGCAGCCTTCCCGGGCCCCAAAACACCGGGGAGCTGTTTTTT. Residues: CASSLPGPQNTGELFF.

This chain joins TRBV4-1 and TRBJ2-7; possibly TRBD1 or TRBD2 for D (6 bases each). The CDR3 length is 14 residues. Trimming removed 0 bases from V and 4 bases from J, with 10 bases in between. Germline V gene sequence: CDR1 MGHRA, CDR2 YSYEKL. The CDR3 protein is CASSQEKGGYEQYF. The CDR3 nucleotides read TGCGCCAGCAGCCAAGAGAAAGGGGGGTACGAGCAGTACTTC.

The rearrangement uses TRBV6-2 or TRBV6-3 and TRBJ1-5; no definite D call. Germline assignment: CDR1 MNHEY and CDR2 SVGEGT. This CDR3 region has 12 residues. V lost 5 bases to trimming and J lost 6 bases, with 8 bases between them. The CDR3 bases are TGTGCCAGCAGTAAACGTGGTCAGCCCCAGCATTTT. Translation: CASSKRGQPQHF.

The V and J genes are TRBV5-6 and TRBJ1-4, with a possible D match to TRBD1 (6 bases). Germline lookup yields CDR1 SGHDT and CDR2 YYEEEE. This CDR3 has 14 amino acids. V lost 0 bases, J lost 8 bases, and 11 bases lay in between. The CDR3: CASSLDGGQEKLFF. The DNA for the CDR3 is TGTGCCAGCAGCTTGGACGGGGGCCAAGAAAAACTGTTTTTT.